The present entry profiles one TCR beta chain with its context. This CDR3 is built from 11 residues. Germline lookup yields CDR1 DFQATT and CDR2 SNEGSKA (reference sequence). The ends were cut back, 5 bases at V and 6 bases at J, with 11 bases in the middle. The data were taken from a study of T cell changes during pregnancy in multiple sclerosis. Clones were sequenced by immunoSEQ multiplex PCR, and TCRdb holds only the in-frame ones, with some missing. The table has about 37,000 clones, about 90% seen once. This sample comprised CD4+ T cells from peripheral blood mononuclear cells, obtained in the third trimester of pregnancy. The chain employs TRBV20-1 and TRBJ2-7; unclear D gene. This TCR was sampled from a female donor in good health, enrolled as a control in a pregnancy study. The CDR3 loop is CSAPSPLEQYF. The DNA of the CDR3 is TGCAGTGCTCCGAGTCCCCTCGAGCAGTACTTC.